The 29 T cell receptor beta chains below come from one sample, sequenced in a study of PD-L1 blockade in urothelial cancer. Here immunoSEQ multiplex PCR was the method, and the copy in TCRdb shows in-frame clones only, minus some. The repertoire holds about 42,000 clones, with 81% as singletons. This material consisted of PBMCs, taken around atezolizumab (anti-PD-L1) treatment. Receptor source: a man between 65 and 85 years old with urothelial cancer.

This clone was recorded a few times. This chain joins TRBV9 and TRBJ1-1, with D perhaps TRBD1 (6 bases). The ends were cut back, 0 bases at V and 1 base at J, with 10 bases in the middle. CDR1 and CDR2 (germline): SGDLS, YYNGEE. There are 15 residues in the CDR3. The DNA for the CDR3 is TGTGCCAGCAGCGTAGACGGGACACCGAACACTGAAGCTTTCTTT. Amino acid sequence: CASSVDGTPNTEAFF.

The genes are TRBV28 and TRBJ2-7, with TRBD1 identical over 11 bases. Germline CDR1 is MDHEN and CDR2 is SYDVKM. This CDR3 region has 16 residues. Trimming cost V 8 bases and J 5 bases; bases outside gene matches: 14. The DNA of the CDR3 is TGTGCCAGCTGGGTGGCCGGGACAGGGGGAAAAGACGAGCAGTACTTC. This sequence encodes CASWVAGTGGKDEQYF.

The gene calls are TRBV7-2 and TRBJ2-5; no clear D gene. Germline V lookup: CDR1 SGHTA, CDR2 FQGNSA. Trimming removed 4 bases at V and 2 bases at J, with 5 bases between. The CDR3 spans 12 residues. The CDR3 nucleotides are TGTGCCAGCAGCTACCTACAAGAGACCCAGTACTTC. This codes for CASSYLQETQYF. Filled out from reference TRBV7-2 and TRBJ2-5, the complete variable domain reads GAGVSQSPSNKVTEKGKDVELRCDPISGHTALYWYRQSLGQGLEFLIYFQGNSAPDKSGLPSDRFSAERTGGSVSTLTIQRTQQEDSAVYLCASSYLQETQYFGPGTRLLVL.

This clone was detected a few times. The chain employs TRBV15 and TRBJ2-5, with 9 bases matching TRBD2. CDR1 is LNHNV, CDR2 YYDKDF, per germline (reference sequence). This CDR3 spans 17 amino acids. Losses at the gene ends were 2 bases for V and 2 bases for J; bases not matched to a gene: 9. The CDR3 coding sequence is TGTGCCACCAGCAGACGCGGACTAGCGAGAGTGCAAGAGACCCAGTACTTC. Protein sequence: CATSRRGLARVQETQYF.

The V and J genes are TRBV15 and TRBJ1-4, with 7 bases fitting TRBD1. The germline V gene encodes CDR1 LNHNV and CDR2 YYDKDF (reference sequence). With V trimmed by 1 base and J by 3 bases, 2 bases remained unmatched. There are 15 residues in the CDR3. Here the CDR3 reads CATSRVQGSNEKLFF. Written as DNA, the CDR3 is TGTGCCACCAGCAGAGTACAGGGGTCTAATGAAAAACTGTTTTTT.

This sequence joins TRBV7-9 and TRBJ2-3, with D possibly matching TRBD1 (6 bases). The germline CDR1 and CDR2 sequences are SEHNR and FQNEAQ (reference sequence). This CDR3 is built from 14 residues. With 1 base removed from V and 2 bases from J, the gap between germline ends came to 7 bases. Here the CDR3 reads CASSLGQATDTQYF. The DNA for the CDR3 is TGTGCCAGCAGCTTAGGACAGGCCACAGATACGCAGTATTTT.

The chain employs TRBV19 and TRBJ1-1; TRBD1 might be the D (5 bases). The CDR3 spans 14 residues. The germline gives CDR1 LNHDA, CDR2 SQIVND (reference sequence). V dropped 3 bases and J dropped 7 bases, with 15 bases sitting between them. In DNA form, the CDR3 reads TGTGCCAGTAGTATGGGGGGGGAACGTGGTGAAGCTTTCTTT. Its translation: CASSMGGERGEAFF.

The chain couples TRBV11-2 to TRBJ2-1; 10 positions agree with TRBD1. The CDR3 has 16 amino acids. Per germline, CDR1 SGHAT and CDR2 FQNNGV. V lost 5 bases and J lost 0; bases outside the gene matches: 4. The CDR3 sequence: CASSPGQGTSYNEQFF. DNA of the CDR3: TGTGCCAGCAGCCCGGGACAGGGGACCTCCTACAATGAGCAGTTCTTC.

The J gene is TRBJ2-1, the V gene TRBV28; D ambiguous. The CDR3 totals 13 residues. Germline CDR1 and CDR2: MDHEN and SYDVKM. V was shortened by 2 bases and J by 12 bases, with 14 bases between the two germline ends. The CDR3 spells CASSLEVSTAQFF. The CDR3 DNA follows: TGTGCCAGCAGTTTAGAGGTCTCAACGGCGCAGTTCTTC.

This clone was counted between two and nine times. V and J are TRBV6-4 and TRBJ2-3, with 11 bases matching TRBD1. Germline-derived CDR1 and CDR2 are MRHNA and SNTAGT. The CDR3 loop spans 14 amino acids. V was clipped by 4 bases and J by 4 bases; unmatched bases: 1. CDR3 residues: CASSGTGGADTQYF. In DNA form, the CDR3 reads TGTGCCAGCAGTGGGACAGGGGGCGCAGATACGCAGTATTTT.

This clone was picked up a small number of times. The chain links TRBV11-2 to TRBJ1-4, with D perhaps TRBD1 (6 bases). The V and J ends lost 6 bases and 7 bases respectively, with 21 bases between them. Germline CDR1 reads SGHAT; CDR2 reads FQNNGV. This CDR3 is 16 amino acids long. CDR3 sequence: CASSKTGNEIREKLFF. The CDR3 DNA reads as TGTGCCAGCAGTAAAACAGGGAACGAGATTCGTGAAAAACTGTTTTTT.

V is TRBV10-3 and J is TRBJ1-2; 8 bases agree with TRBD1. V dropped 4 bases and J dropped 5; count of bases not matched to a gene: 12. This CDR3 has 16 amino acids. Looked up from germline, CDR1 is ENHRY and CDR2 is SYGVKD. The CDR3 is CAISALSDREWYGYTF. The CDR3 nucleotides are TGTGCCATCAGTGCCCTCTCGGACAGGGAATGGTATGGCTACACCTTC.

The chain is built from TRBV28 and TRBJ1-4; 7 positions agree with TRBD1. The CDR3 loop spans 14 amino acids. Losses at the gene ends were 6 bases for V and 8 bases for J; bases not matched to a gene: 9. Germline V gives CDR1 MDHEN, CDR2 SYDVKM. This CDR3 reads CASRSTGLNEKLFF. CDR3 DNA: TGTGCCAGCAGATCGACAGGGTTGAACGAAAAACTGTTTTTT. The full variable domain, completed using reference TRBV28 and TRBJ1-4, is DVKVTQSSRYLVKRTGEKVFLECVQDMDHENMFWYRQDPGLGLRLIYFSYDVKMKEKGDIPEGYSVSREKKERFSLILESASTNQTSMYLCASRSTGLNEKLFFGSGTQLSVL.

The rearrangement links TRBV4-3 to TRBJ2-7; no definite D call. Trimming removed 0 bases at V and 2 bases at J, with 8 bases between. Germline lookup yields CDR1 LGHNA and CDR2 YSLEER. This CDR3 has 14 amino acids. CDR3 sequence reads: CASSQESGTYEQYF. The DNA of the CDR3 is TGCGCCAGCAGCCAAGAATCAGGTACCTACGAGCAGTACTTC.

This clone was detected only once. V and J are TRBV7-3 and TRBJ2-3; 10 bases line up with TRBD2. The CDR3 spans 15 residues. The germline V gene encodes CDR1 SGHTA and CDR2 FQGTGA. V lost 4 bases to trimming and J lost 6 bases; unmatched junction nucleotides: 7. Here the CDR3 DNA reads TGTGCCAGCAGCTCTCAGCGGGAGGGCCTTGATACGCAGTATTTT. Its protein is CASSSQREGLDTQYF.

The J gene is TRBJ2-5, the V gene TRBV28; TRBD2 matches 11 bases. Germline V gene lookup returns CDR1 MDHEN and CDR2 SYDVKM. The ends lost 5 bases at V and 3 bases at J; junction bases unmatched: 8. This CDR3 has 16 amino acids. In DNA, the CDR3 is TGTGCCAGCAGTCCAACCATAGCGGGGGGGGAAGAGACCCAGTACTTC. Its translation: CASSPTIAGGEETQYF. Filled out from reference TRBV28 and TRBJ2-5, the complete variable domain reads DVKVTQSSRYLVKRTGEKVFLECVQDMDHENMFWYRQDPGLGLRLIYFSYDVKMKEKGDIPEGYSVSREKKERFSLILESASTNQTSMYLCASSPTIAGGEETQYFGPGTRLLVL.

The rearrangement joins TRBV29-1 to TRBJ2-2; TRBD1 matches at 9 bases. Germline values: CDR1 SQVTM, CDR2 ANQGSEA. The CDR3 loop spans 13 amino acids. Trimming took 2 bases from V and 8 from J; bases not matched to a gene: 3. This CDR3 reads CSVERDREGELFF. DNA of the CDR3: TGCAGCGTTGAAAGGGACAGGGAAGGGGAGCTGTTTTTT.

This clone appeared once. The chain links TRBV5-4 to TRBJ2-5, with 7 bases fitting TRBD2. CDR3 length: 17 amino acids. CDR1 and CDR2 from the germline V gene are SGHNT and YYREEE (reference sequence). With V trimmed by 2 bases and J by 1 base, 11 bases remained unmatched. The CDR3 coding sequence is TGTGCCAGCAGCTTCGATCTTCGGCGGGGGATCCAAGAGACCCAGTACTTC. It encodes CASSFDLRRGIQETQYF.

V and J are TRBV19 and TRBJ1-5; tentatively, D is TRBD1 (5 bases). The CDR3 extends over 15 amino acids. Trimming removed 4 bases from V and 6 bases from J, with 16 bases in between. CDR1 and CDR2 from the germline V gene are LNHDA and SQIVND (reference sequence). The CDR3 DNA reads as TGTGCCAGTAGTACCGGACACCCGGGGGGTCAGCCCCAGCATTTT. Its translation: CASSTGHPGGQPQHF.

The V and J genes are TRBV5-5 and TRBJ2-3, with D maybe TRBD1 (6 bases). This CDR3 has 16 residues. Between the trimmed V and J ends, which lost 2 bases and 7 bases, there was a span of 20 bases. Germline V CDR1 and CDR2: SGHKS, YYEKEE (reference sequence). The CDR3, as DNA: TGTGCCAGCAGCTTCTGGGGCCAAGGGGGTTCCTATACGCAGTATTTT. Its translation is CASSFWGQGGSYTQYF.

V gene TRBV11-2 combines with J gene TRBJ1-2, with D possibly being TRBD1 (5 bases). The germline V gene has CDR1 SGHAT and CDR2 FQNNGV. The CDR3 is made up of 14 amino acids. V gave up 1 base and J gave up 8 bases, with 14 bases separating them. CDR3 coding DNA: TGTGCCAGCAGCTTAGGGGGGGAGGAGTCGGGCTACACCTTC. It yields the protein CASSLGGEESGYTF.

The J gene is TRBJ2-7, the V gene TRBV28; 9 bases line up with TRBD2. Germline lookup yields CDR1 MDHEN and CDR2 SYDVKM. The length of the CDR3 is 17 residues. V lost 4 bases to trimming and J lost 2 bases; unmatched junction nucleotides: 12. CDR3 sequence reads: CASSSWIAGAAAYEQYF. Written as DNA, the CDR3 is TGTGCCAGCAGTTCATGGATAGCGGGAGCCGCCGCCTACGAGCAGTACTTC.

This clone was detected only once. This chain links TRBV4-3 with TRBJ2-7; 11 bases are shared with TRBD1. J gave up 3 bases and V 1 base, and 2 bases lay outside the gene matches. Germline CDR1 reads LGHNA; CDR2 reads YSLEER. CDR3 length: 15 residues. CDR3 coding DNA: TGCGCCAGCAGCCAAGCCGGGACAGGGGGCTACGAGCAGTACTTC. It codes for CASSQAGTGGYEQYF.

V usage is TRBV19 and J usage is TRBJ1-2; TRBD1 aligns across 7 bases. Trimming at V came to 0 bases and at J to 5 bases, leaving 6 bases not matched to a gene. The CDR3 has 15 amino acids. Germline CDR1 reads LNHDA; CDR2 reads SQIVND (reference sequence). The CDR3 is CASSIEGQLIYGYTF. The CDR3 DNA is TGTGCCAGTAGTATAGAGGGACAGTTGATTTATGGCTACACCTTC.

This chain connects TRBV7-2 to TRBJ2-2, with TRBD2 matching 8 bases. V gave up 0 bases and J gave up 6 bases; unmatched junction bases: 6. There are 16 residues in the CDR3. Per germline, CDR1 SGHTA and CDR2 FQGNSA. The CDR3 loop is CASSLATSGGAGELFF. The CDR3 region has the DNA TGTGCCAGCAGCTTAGCTACTAGCGGAGGGGCCGGGGAGCTGTTTTTT.

This clone was recorded a few times. The V and J genes are TRBV19 and TRBJ1-2, with TRBD1 as a possible D gene (6 bases). This CDR3 is 14 amino acids long. Between the trimmed V and J ends, which lost 4 bases and 8 bases, there was a span of 17 bases. Germline assignment: CDR1 LNHDA and CDR2 SQIVND (reference sequence). CDR3 residues: CASSTSGVADGYTF. The CDR3 DNA follows: TGTGCCAGTAGTACATCAGGGGTTGCGGACGGCTACACCTTC.

The chain recombines TRBV27 with TRBJ1-1; 8 bases fit TRBD1. The CDR3 length is 14 residues. The germline V gene has CDR1 MNHEY and CDR2 SMNVEV (reference sequence). The J segment lost 0 bases and the V segment lost 5 bases, leaving 2 bases of the junction unmatched. The CDR3 nucleotides read TGTGCCAGCAGTCGGGACAGGTTGAACACTGAAGCTTTCTTT. It yields the protein CASSRDRLNTEAFF.

This rearrangement joins TRBV21-1 to TRBJ2-4; the table's D call, TRBD1, has no DNA check behind it. TRBV21-1 is noted as a pseudogene. This CDR3 is built from 18 residues. CDR3 in amino acids: CASRQGRDADLAKNIQYF. As DNA, the CDR3 is TGTGCCAGCAGACAGGGACGAGACGCGGATCTAGCCAAAAACATTCAGTACTTC.

The genes are TRBV27 and TRBJ1-1; perhaps TRBD1 as D (5 bases). The CDR3 sequence is 14 residues long. Germline CDR1 reads MNHEY; CDR2 reads SMNVEV (reference sequence). Trimming removed 4 bases at V and 0 bases at J, with 9 bases between. CDR3 DNA: TGTGCCAGCAGTTGGGGCGGACTGAACACTGAAGCTTTCTTT. Its protein is CASSWGGLNTEAFF.